This T cell receptor (beta chain) was identified during a study of prognosis after radiotherapy for stage I lung cancer. Turning to the study itself: As radiotherapy, SBRT was administered in 3 to 5 fractions with a biologically effective dose of at least 100 Gy.

The V end was cut by 6 bases, the J end by 0 bases, with 4 bases between. The germline V gene encodes CDR1 SGHTA and CDR2 FQGNSA. There are 12 residues in the CDR3. Amplification of the TCR beta CDR3 (from genomic DNA) was done by two-round multiplex PCR. The use of primers specific to each TRBV and TRBJ gene characterized first-round PCR. One entry per CDR3 protein, called by TCRdb with MiXCR from the multiplex PCR reads. The repertoire has 14,000 or so distinct CDR3 sequences, around 29% of them found once; the top ten carry approximately 30%. Whole-study results and caveats: Where distant metastases developed, patients had lower Shannon entropy after stereotactic body radiation therapy.

This clonotype is medium-sized in the sample. Its antigen is unknown. This receptor was identified in a donor at least 50 years old with non-small cell lung cancer. The gene calls are TRBV7-2 and TRBJ2-3; the D is unclear. The specimen was PBMCs, collected before or after stereotactic body radiation therapy (not recorded which). The chain's CDR3 is CASRGSTDTQYF. CDR3 in DNA: TGTGCCAGCAGGGGCAGCACAGATACGCAGTATTTT. Using reference TRBV7-2 and TRBJ2-3 for the parts outside the CDR3, the full variable domain is GAGVSQSPSNKVTEKGKDVELRCDPISGHTALYWYRQSLGQGLEFLIYFQGNSAPDKSGLPSDRFSAERTGGSVSTLTIQRTQQEDSAVYLCASRGSTDTQYFGPGTRLTVL.